This note documents a single T cell receptor beta chain sequence. Its antigen is still unknown. Base-call qualities are not available, and no considerably larger clone is one nucleotide away. This entry comes from a study of shared clonotypes between healthy human individuals (dated by TCRdb to 2019 to 2021). Some background on the complete study: The cohort comprised a couple of women and a few men aged 18 to 49 years. The study deeply sequenced blood TCR repertoires of about 5 healthy adults to estimate repertoire size and the extent of clonotype sharing between individuals. Per donor, three plates each were used for CD4 naive and CD4 memory, two for CD8 naive, and one for CD8 memory. Per donor, leukapheresis produced somewhere between about 0.94 and 9 billion PBMCs. Libraries were prepared and TCR repertoires were sequenced by different laboratories using diverse techniques, in order to increase sequencing depth and limit assay-specific biases.

The CDR3 numbers 13 residues from cysteine through phenylalanine. The CDR3 DNA has 39 bases and is translated from base 1. Per the germline V gene (reference sequence), SEHNR is the CDR1 and FQNEAQ is the CDR2. The junction shows trimming of 1 base on V and 4 bases on J, plus 8 bases between the germline ends. The donors were healthy, HIV-negative adults who had no recently reported acute infections or vaccinations. All donors were Caucasian adults living in Nashville, Tennessee, USA. CD4+ T cells were enriched by magnetic negative selection, after which naive cells were positively selected on CD45RA and the negative fraction was taken as the memory subset. Blood was collected by leukapheresis, and PBMCs were isolated by Ficoll-Histopaque density gradient centrifugation and then cryopreserved in liquid nitrogen vapor phase. Analytical flow cytometry was used to check the purity and quantity of every magnetically sorted T cell population. From each sorted fraction, genomic DNA was isolated and quantified by UV absorbance on a Nanodrop 2000c.

Using the deep immunoSEQ assay, TCR CDR3 regions were amplified from genomic DNA by multiplex PCR. Extracted genomic DNA from each cell subset was spread evenly across all wells of several immunoSEQ 96-well plates, with each plate serving as a replicate. Each replicate PCR for sorted subsets received approximately 200 ng genomic DNA, equal to around 32,000 T cell genomes. Purified libraries were quantified with a Qubit 3.0 fluorometer, sized on a Bioanalyzer 2100, and re-quantified with the KAPA Library Quantification kit. Every immunoSEQ 96-well plate was sequenced on a separate single-read 150-cycle Illumina NextSeq 550 flow cell. As for the authors' bioinformatics: Because the immunoSEQ output held only junctional sequences and lacked quality scores, the filtering could not match the filtering applied to full-length reads. Sequences were annotated with PyIR, a Python wrapper for IgBLAST v1.9, and V/J genes and CDR3 were assigned using IMGT germline references. Any read was removed if the V/J assignment was weak (E-value above 1e-6), the CDR3 was missing, or the read contained stop codons, out-of-frame junctions, or ambiguous translated residues. V3J clonotypes were defined by identical inferred V gene, J gene, and CDR3 amino acid sequence. Percentage overlap between repertoires was computed as shared unique clonotypes divided by the size of the smaller repertoire. RTK rarefaction, the Chao1 estimator, and Recon v2.1 estimates of unobserved clonotypes were used to assess repertoire richness. Generation probabilities for all TCRbeta clonotypes obtained by the gDNA method from four donors were computed using OLGA. TCRdb obtained this table from immuneACCESS and retained in-frame rearrangements with V and J assigned. These tables miss some clones; where compared with another copy, unresolved V genes account for less than half of the shortfall, and the remainder is unexplained. V and J calls and clone size are those listed in that table; D and trimming were worked out from the DNA. The sample data list about 710,000 clones, and over 55% of these were observed just once. The ten largest clones take up under 2% of the sample.

Results the study describes overall, beyond this receptor: Incomplete sequencing was indicated by rarefaction of sorted-subset datasets, despite the large sequencing depth. The genetic and exposure-history diversity represented was limited by the small number of donors. Estimated clonotype richness was generally larger for naive than for memory subsets. Sampling was limited to blood, and TCR repertoires in tissue likely differ from TCR repertoires in blood. Roughly 5% of naive CD4, more than 3% of naive CD8, 2.3% of memory CD4, and around 0.42% of memory CD8 clonotypes were shared across several donors. Clonotypes shared by all four sorted-subset donors showed higher generation probabilities than non-shared clonotypes. Pairwise subsampling indicated that sequencing depth was expected to affect the degree of clonotype sharing among donors.

Material for sequencing was memory CD4+ T cells sorted from blood. The cell subset or site label, as the study defines it: CD45RA-negative fraction. This TCR was recovered from a woman aged 25 to 45 in good health. Here the chain combines TRBV7-9 and TRBJ2-7; the D gene is perhaps TRBD1, on 5 matching bases. The CDR3 has the sequence CASSLGQQYEQYF. The DNA sequence follows: TGTGCCAGCAGCTTAGGACAGCAATACGAGCAGTACTTC.